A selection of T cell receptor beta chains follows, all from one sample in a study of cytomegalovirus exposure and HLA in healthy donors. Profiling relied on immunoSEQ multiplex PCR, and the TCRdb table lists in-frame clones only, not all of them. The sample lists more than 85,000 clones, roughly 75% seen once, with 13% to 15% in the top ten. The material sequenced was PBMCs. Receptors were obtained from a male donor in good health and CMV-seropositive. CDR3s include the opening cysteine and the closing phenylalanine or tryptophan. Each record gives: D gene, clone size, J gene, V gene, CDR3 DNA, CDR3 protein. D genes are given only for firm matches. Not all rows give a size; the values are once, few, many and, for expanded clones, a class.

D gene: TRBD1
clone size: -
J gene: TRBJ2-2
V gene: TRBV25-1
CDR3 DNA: TGTGCCAGCAGTGATATTAACTACGTCCGGGACAGGGTAGGGGAGCTGTTTTTT
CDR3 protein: CASSDINYVRDRVGELFF

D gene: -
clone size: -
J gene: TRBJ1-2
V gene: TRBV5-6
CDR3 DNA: TGTGCCAGCAGCATGGGGGGCCGAGGTGGCTACACCTTC
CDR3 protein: CASSMGGRGGYTF

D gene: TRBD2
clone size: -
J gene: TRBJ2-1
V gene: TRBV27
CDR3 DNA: TGTGCCAGCAGTTTAGTATCGGCGGGGGGTAGGAATGAGCAGTTCTTC
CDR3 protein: CASSLVSAGGRNEQFF

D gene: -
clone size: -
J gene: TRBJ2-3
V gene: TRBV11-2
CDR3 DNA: TGTGCCAGCAGCGCCAGCCCTCGGGACTCTACGCAGTATTTT
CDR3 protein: CASSASPRDSTQYF

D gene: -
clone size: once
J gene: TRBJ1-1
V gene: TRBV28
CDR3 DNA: TGTGCCAGTCGGACAGACCTGAACACTGAAGCTTTCTTT
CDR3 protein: CASRTDLNTEAFF

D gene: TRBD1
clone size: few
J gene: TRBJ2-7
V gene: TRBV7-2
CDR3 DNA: TGTGCCAGCAGTCCTTCTCGACAGGGCGACGAGCAGTACTTC
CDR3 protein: CASSPSRQGDEQYF

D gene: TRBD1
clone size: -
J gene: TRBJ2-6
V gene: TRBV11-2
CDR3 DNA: TGTGCCAGCAGCCCTATGACAGGGGAAGAATCTGGGGCCAACGTCCTGACTTTC
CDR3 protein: CASSPMTGEESGANVLTF

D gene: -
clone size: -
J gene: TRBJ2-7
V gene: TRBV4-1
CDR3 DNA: TGCGCCAGCAGCCAAGATTATCGGACGGGAGCCTACGAGCAGTACTTC
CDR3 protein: CASSQDYRTGAYEQYF

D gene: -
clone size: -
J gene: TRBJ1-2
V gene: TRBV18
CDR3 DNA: TGTGCCAGCTCATCGGACAGCGGCTATGGCTACACCTTC
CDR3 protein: CASSSDSGYGYTF

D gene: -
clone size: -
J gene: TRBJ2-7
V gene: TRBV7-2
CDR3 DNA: TGTGCCAGCAGCTTAAATTTGGGGCCCGCCTACGAGCAGTACTTC
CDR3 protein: CASSLNLGPAYEQYF

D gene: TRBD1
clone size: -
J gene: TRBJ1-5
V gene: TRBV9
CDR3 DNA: TGTGCCAGCAGTAGACAGGGTTATCAGCCCCAGCATTTT
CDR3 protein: CASSRQGYQPQHF

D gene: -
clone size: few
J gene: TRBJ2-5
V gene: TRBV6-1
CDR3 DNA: TGTGCCTGCTCATGGGGACAACAAGAGACCCAGTACTTC
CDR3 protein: CACSWGQQETQYF

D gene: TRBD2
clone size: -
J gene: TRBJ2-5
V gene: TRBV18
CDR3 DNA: TGTGCCAGCTCACGGCAACTAGCGGGGGAAGGAGAGACCCAGTACTTC
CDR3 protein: CASSRQLAGEGETQYF

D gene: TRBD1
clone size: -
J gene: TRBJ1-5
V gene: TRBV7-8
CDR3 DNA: TGTGCCAGCAGCGCCAACAGGGGGAATCAGCCCCAGCATTTT
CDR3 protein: CASSANRGNQPQHF

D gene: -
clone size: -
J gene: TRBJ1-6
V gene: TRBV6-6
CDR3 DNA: TGTGCCAGCAGAGAACGAGGACAGTATAATTCACCCCTCCACTTT
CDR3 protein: CASRERGQYNSPLHF

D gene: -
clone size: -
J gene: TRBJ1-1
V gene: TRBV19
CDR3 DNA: TGTGCCAGTAGTATAGGGGGGGGGAGGACTGAAGCTTTCTTT
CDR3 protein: CASSIGGGRTEAFF

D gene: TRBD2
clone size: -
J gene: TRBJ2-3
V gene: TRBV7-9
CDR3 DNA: TGTGCCAGCAGCTCTAAACTAGCGGGGGGCCCAGATACGCAGTATTTT
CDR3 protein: CASSSKLAGGPDTQYF

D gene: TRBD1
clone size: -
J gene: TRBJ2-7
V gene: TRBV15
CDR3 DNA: TGTGCCACCAGCGGAGAGGCAGGGGGCGAGCAGTACTTC
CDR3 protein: CATSGEAGGEQYF

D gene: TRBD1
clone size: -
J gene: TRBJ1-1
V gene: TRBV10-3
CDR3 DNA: TGTGCCATCAGTGAGGGTAGACAGGGGGCAGCTTTCTTT
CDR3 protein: CAISEGRQGAAFF

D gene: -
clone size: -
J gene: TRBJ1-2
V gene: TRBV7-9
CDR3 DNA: TGTGCCAGTGACAGCAATTTAAACTATGGCTACACCTTC
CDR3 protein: CASDSNLNYGYTF

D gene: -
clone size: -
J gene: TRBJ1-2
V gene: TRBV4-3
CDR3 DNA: TGCGCCAGCAGCCAATCCGGTCTTCCTAACTATGGCTACACCTTC
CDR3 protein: CASSQSGLPNYGYTF

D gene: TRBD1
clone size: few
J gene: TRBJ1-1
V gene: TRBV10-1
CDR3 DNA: TGCGCCAGCAGTGAACGAAGGACAGGGACTGAAGCTTTCTTT
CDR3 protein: CASSERRTGTEAFF

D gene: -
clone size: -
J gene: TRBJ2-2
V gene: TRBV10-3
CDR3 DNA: TGTGCCATCAGTGAGCCGGTCCCATACACGGCGGACACCGGGGAGCTGTTTTTT
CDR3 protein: CAISEPVPYTADTGELFF

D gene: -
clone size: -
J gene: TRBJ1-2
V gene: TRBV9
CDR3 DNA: TGTGCCAGCAGCGCCCTGGGGAGGGCCTATGGCTACACCTTC
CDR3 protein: CASSALGRAYGYTF

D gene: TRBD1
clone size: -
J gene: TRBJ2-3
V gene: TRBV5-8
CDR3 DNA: TGTGCCAGCAGCGATAGGACAGGGGAAGATACGCAGTATTTT
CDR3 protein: CASSDRTGEDTQYF

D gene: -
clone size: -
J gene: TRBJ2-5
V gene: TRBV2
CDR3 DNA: TGTGCCAGCAGTGAAGAGGGGTTGCCAGAGACCCAGTACTTC
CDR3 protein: CASSEEGLPETQYF